This is a list of T cell receptor beta chains from one sample in a study of cytotoxic CD8 clonotypes in ibrutinib-treated CLL. Repertoires were generated with immunoSEQ multiplex PCR, while TCRdb's copy carries only in-frame clones and drops some. The data hold more than 200,000 clones, with 70% observed a single time. This sample comprised PBMCs, obtained after 24 months of ibrutinib treatment. The receptors come from a human donor with chronic lymphocytic leukemia. The CDR3 runs from the conserved cysteine through the conserved F or W. The D gene is left open where the match is weak. Not all rows give a size; the values are once, few, many and, for expanded clones, a class.

>-|TRBV2|TRBJ2-7|-
CASRDYQYEQYF
TGTGCCAGCAGGGACTACCAGTACGAGCAGTACTTC
>-|TRBV5-1|TRBJ2-1|TRBD1
CASSPPGQSSYNEQFF
TGCGCCAGCAGCCCGCCGGGACAGAGCTCCTACAATGAGCAGTTCTTC
>-|TRBV9|TRBJ2-5|TRBD2
CASSVSPGTSDQTQYF
TGTGCCAGCAGCGTAAGTCCCGGGACTAGCGACCAGACCCAGTACTTC
>-|TRBV7-9|TRBJ1-4|-
CASSLGQENEKLFF
TGTGCCAGCAGCTTAGGTCAGGAGAATGAAAAACTGTTTTTT
>-|TRBV28|TRBJ1-5|-
CASSLISNNQPQHF
TGTGCCAGCAGTTTAATAAGTAACAATCAGCCCCAGCATTTT
>once|TRBV7-9|TRBJ2-7|-
CASSLGGARSSYEQYF
TGTGCCAGCAGCTTAGGGGGTGCTCGAAGCTCCTACGAGCAGTACTTC
>-|TRBV9|TRBJ2-3|TRBD2
CASSTWTSGTDTQYF
TGTGCCAGCAGCACCTGGACTAGCGGTACAGATACGCAGTATTTT
>-|TRBV10-3|TRBJ2-2|-
CAISEGTAKAGELFF
TGTGCCATCAGTGAGGGGACTGCCAAGGCCGGGGAGCTGTTTTTT
>-|TRBV27|TRBJ2-7|TRBD2
CASTYSGRGSEQYF
TGTGCCAGCACCTACAGCGGGAGAGGCAGCGAGCAGTACTTC
>few|TRBV27|TRBJ2-2|-
CASSLSTSHTGELFF
TGTGCCAGCAGTTTATCGACATCGCACACCGGGGAGCTGTTTTTT
>once|TRBV10-3|TRBJ2-3|TRBD1
CAISESPDRGQGDTQYF
TGTGCCATCAGTGAGTCCCCGGACAGGGGTCAAGGAGATACGCAGTATTTT